Included here is one T cell receptor (beta chain) sequence, with context. Its antigen is still unknown. The data derive from a study of shared clonotypes between healthy human individuals. At the level of the study: Per donor, CD8 memory used one plate, CD8 naive used two, CD4 memory used three and CD4 naive used three. Points from the study as a whole: Memory subsets had estimated richness that was generally smaller than that of naive subsets. Clonotype sharing across a few donors was observed for approximately 5% of naive CD4 clonotypes.

It was CD45RO-negative cells, positively selected for CCR7, that made up naive CD8 cells, with terminally differentiated effector memory CD45RA+ cells excluded. In germline, CDR1 is SGHNT, CDR2 YYREEE (reference sequence). J was trimmed by 6 bases and V by 0 bases; bases with no gene match: 6. The CDR3 covers 15 residues. Several immunoSEQ plates held equal portions of the genomic DNA taken from each subset. The data were produced by immunoSEQ multiplex PCR, yet TCRdb's version contains in-frame clones alone and is incomplete. The repertoire holds about 2 million clones, with about 94% as singletons.

The sequence came from a man aged 18-30 years in good health. The sequenced material came from naive CD8+ T cells sorted from blood. The rearrangement links TRBV5-4 to TRBJ2-1, with 7 nucleotides matching TRBD2. The CDR3 region has the DNA TGTGCCAGCAGCTTGGGGCGGGGGTCCGCCAATGAGCAGTTCTTC. This translates into CASSLGRGSANEQFF.